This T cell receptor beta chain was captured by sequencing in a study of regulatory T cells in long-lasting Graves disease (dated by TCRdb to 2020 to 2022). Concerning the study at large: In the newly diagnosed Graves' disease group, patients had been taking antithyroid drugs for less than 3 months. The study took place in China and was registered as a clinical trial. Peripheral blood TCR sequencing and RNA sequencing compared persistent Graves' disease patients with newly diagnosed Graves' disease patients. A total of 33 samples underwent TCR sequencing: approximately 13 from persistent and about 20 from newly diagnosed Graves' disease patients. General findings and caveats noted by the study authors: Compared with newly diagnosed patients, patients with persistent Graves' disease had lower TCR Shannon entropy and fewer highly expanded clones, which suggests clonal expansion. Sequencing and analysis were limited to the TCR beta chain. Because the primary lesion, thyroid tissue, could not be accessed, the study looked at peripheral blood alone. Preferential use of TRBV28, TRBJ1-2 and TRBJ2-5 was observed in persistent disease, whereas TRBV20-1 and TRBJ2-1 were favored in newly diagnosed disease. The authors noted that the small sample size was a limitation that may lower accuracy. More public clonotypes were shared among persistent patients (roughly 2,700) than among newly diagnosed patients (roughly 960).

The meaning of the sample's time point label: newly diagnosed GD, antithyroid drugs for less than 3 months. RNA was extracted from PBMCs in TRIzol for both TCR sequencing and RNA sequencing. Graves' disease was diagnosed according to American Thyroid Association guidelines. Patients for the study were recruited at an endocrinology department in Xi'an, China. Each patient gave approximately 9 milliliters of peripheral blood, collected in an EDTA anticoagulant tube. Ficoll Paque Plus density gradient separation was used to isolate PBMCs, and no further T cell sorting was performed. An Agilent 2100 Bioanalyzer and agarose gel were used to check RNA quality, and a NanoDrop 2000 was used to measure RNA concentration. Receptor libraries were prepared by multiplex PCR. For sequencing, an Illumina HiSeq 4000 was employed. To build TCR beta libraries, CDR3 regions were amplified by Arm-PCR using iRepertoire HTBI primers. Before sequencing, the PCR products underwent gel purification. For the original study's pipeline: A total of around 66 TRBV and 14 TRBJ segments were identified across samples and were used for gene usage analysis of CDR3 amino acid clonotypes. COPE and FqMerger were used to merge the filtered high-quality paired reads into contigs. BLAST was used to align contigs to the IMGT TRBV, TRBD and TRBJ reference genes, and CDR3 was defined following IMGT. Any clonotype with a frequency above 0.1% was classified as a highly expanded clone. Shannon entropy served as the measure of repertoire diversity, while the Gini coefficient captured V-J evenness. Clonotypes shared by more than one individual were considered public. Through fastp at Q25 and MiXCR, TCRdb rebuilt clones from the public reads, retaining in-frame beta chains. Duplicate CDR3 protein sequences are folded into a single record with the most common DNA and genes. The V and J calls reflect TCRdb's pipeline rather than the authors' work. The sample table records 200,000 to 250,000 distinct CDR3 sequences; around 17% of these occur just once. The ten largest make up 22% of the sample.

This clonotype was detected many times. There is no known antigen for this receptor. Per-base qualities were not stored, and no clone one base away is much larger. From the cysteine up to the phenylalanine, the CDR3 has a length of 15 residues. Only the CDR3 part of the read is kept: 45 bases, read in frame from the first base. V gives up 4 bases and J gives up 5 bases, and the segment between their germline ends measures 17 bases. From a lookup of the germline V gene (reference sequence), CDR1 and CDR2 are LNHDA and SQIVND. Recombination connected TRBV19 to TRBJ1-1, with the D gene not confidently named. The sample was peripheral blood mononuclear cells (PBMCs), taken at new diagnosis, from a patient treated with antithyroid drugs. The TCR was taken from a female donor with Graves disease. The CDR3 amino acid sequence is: CASSTTWVAGTEAFF. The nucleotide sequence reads TGTGCCAGTAGTACCACCTGGGTAGCGGGGACTGAAGCTTTCTTT. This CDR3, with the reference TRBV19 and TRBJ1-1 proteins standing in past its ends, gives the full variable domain DGGITQSPKYLFRKEGQNVTLSCEQNLNHDAMYWYRQDPGQGLRLIYYSQIVNDFQKGDIAEGYSVSREKKESFPLTVTSAQKNPTAFYLCASSTTWVAGTEAFFGQGTRLTVV.